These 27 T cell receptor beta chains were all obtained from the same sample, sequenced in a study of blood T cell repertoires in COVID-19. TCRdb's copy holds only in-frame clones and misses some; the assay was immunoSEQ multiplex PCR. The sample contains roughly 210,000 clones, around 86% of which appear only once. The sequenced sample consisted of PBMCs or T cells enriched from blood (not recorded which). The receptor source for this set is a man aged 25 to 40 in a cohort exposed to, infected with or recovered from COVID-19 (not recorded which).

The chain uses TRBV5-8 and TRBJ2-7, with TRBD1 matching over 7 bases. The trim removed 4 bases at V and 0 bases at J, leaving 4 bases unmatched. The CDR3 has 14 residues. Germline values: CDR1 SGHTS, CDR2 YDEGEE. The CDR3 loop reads CASSVTGTSYEQYF. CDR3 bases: TGTGCCAGCAGCGTGACAGGGACCTCCTACGAGCAGTACTTC. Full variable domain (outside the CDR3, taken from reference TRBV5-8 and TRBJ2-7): EAGVTQSPTHLIKTRGQQATLRCSPISGHTSVYWYQQALGLGLQFLLWYDEGEERNRGNFPPRFSGRQFPNYSSELNVNALELEDSALYLCASSVTGTSYEQYFGPGTRLTVT.

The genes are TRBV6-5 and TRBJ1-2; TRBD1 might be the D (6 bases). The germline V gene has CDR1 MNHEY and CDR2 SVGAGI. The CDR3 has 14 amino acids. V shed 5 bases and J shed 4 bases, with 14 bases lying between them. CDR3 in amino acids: CASSPGTTTYGYTF. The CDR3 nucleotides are TGTGCCAGCAGTCCGGGGACAACAACCTATGGCTACACCTTC.

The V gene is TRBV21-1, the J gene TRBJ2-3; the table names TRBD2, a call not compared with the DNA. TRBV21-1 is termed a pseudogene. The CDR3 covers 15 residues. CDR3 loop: CASSKVFLSTDTQYF. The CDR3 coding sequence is TGTGCCAGCAGCAAAGTCTTTTTAAGCACAGATACGCAGTATTTT.

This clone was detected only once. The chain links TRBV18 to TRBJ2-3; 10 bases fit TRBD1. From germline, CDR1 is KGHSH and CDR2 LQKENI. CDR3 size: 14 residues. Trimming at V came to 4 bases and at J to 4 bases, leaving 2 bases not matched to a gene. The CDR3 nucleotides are TGTGCCAGCTCACGGGACAGGGGTTCAGATACGCAGTATTTT. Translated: CASSRDRGSDTQYF.

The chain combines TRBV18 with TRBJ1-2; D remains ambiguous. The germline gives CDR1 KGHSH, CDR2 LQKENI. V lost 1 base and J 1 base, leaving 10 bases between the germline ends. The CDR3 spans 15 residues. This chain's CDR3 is CASSPRRELNYGYTF. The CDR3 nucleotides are TGTGCCAGCTCACCACGCCGGGAACTTAACTATGGCTACACCTTC.

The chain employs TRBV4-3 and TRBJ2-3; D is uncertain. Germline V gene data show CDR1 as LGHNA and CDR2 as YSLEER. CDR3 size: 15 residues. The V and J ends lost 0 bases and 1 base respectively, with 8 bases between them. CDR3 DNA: TGCGCCAGCAGCCAAGAGCACCGGGGCACAGATACGCAGTATTTT. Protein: CASSQEHRGTDTQYF.

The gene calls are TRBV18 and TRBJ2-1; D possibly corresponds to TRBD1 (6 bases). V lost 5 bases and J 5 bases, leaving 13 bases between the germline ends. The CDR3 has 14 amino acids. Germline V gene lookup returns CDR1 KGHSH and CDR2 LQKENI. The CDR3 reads CASSTGQLNNEQFF. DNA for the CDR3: TGTGCCAGCTCAACCGGACAGTTGAACAATGAGCAGTTCTTC.

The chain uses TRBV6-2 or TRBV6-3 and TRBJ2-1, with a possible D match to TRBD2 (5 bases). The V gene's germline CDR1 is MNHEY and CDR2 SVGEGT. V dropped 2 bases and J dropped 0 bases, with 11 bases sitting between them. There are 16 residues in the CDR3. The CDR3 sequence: CASSYVRGPSYNEQFF. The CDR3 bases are TGTGCCAGCAGTTACGTTCGGGGTCCCTCCTACAATGAGCAGTTCTTC.

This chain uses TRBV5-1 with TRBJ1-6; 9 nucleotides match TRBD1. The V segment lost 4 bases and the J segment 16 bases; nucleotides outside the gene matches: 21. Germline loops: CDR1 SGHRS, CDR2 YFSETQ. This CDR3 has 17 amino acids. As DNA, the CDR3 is TGCGCCAGCAGCGGGGGGCGGACAGGGGACATCAGCAGCCGGCTCCACTTT. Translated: CASSGGRTGDISSRLHF.

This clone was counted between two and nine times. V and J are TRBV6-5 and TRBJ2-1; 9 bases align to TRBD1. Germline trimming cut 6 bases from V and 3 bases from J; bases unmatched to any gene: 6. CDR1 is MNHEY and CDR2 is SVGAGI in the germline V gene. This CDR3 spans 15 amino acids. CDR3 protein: CASSPDRGFYNEQFF. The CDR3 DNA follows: TGTGCCAGCAGCCCAGACAGGGGGTTCTACAATGAGCAGTTCTTC.

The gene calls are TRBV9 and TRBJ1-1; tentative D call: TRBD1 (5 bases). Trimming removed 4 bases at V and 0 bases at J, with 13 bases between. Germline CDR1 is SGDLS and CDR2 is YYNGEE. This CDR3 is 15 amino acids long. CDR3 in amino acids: CASSPGGEMNTEAFF. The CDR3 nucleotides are TGTGCCAGCAGCCCCGGGGGGGAAATGAACACTGAAGCTTTCTTT.

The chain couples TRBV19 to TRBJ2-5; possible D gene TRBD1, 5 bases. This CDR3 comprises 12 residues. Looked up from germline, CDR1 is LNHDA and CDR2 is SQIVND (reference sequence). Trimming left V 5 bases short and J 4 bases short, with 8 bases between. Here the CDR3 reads CASSLRGETQYF. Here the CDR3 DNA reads TGTGCCAGTAGTCTAAGGGGAGAGACCCAGTACTTC.

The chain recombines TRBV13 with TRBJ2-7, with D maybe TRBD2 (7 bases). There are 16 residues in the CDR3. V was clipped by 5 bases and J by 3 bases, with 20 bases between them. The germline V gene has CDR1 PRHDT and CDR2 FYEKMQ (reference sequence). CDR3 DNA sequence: TGTGCCAGCAGCCGAGAGGGTCGGCGGGGGCTCTACGAGCAGTACTTC. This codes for CASSREGRRGLYEQYF.

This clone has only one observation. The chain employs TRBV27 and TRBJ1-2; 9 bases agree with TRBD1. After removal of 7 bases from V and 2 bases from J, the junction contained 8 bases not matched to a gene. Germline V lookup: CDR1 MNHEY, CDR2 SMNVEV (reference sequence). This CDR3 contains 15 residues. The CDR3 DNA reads TGTGCCAGCACGCCGGGACAGGGTGCAAACTATGGCTACACCTTC. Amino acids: CASTPGQGANYGYTF.

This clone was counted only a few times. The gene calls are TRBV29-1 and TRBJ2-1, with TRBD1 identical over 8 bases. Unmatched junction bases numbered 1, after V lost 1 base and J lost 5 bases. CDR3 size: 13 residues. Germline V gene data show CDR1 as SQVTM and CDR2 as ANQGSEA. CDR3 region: CSVEGQGNNEQFF. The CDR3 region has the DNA TGCAGCGTTGAAGGACAGGGGAACAATGAGCAGTTCTTC.

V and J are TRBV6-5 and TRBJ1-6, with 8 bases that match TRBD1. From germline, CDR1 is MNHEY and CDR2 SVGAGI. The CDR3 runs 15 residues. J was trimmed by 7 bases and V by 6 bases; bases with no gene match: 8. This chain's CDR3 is CASSLDRGWNSPLHF. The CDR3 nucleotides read TGTGCCAGCAGCCTCGACAGGGGTTGGAATTCACCCCTCCACTTT.

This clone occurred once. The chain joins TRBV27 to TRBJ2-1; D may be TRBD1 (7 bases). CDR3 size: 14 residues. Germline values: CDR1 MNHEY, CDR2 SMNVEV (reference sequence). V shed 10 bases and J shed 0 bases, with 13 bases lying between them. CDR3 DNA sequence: TGTGCCACCTCTCAGGGGGGCTCCTACAATGAGCAGTTCTTC. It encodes CATSQGGSYNEQFF.

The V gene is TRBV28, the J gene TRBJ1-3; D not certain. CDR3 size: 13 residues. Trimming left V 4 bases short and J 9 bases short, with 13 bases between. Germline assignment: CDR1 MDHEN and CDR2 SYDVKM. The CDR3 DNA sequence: TGTGCCAGCAGTTCCCCTAGTTCGCTCACCATATATTTT. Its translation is CASSSPSSLTIYF. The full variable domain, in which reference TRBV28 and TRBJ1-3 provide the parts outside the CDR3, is DVKVTQSSRYLVKRTGEKVFLECVQDMDHENMFWYRQDPGLGLRLIYFSYDVKMKEKGDIPEGYSVSREKKERFSLILESASTNQTSMYLCASSSPSSLTIYFGEGSWLTVV.

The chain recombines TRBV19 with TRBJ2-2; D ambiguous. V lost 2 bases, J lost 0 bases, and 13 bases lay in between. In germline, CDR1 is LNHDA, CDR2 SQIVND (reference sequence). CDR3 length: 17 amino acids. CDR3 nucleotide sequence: TGTGCCAGTAGTATATTTATCGGTGCAACGAACACCGGGGAGCTGTTTTTT. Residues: CASSIFIGATNTGELFF.

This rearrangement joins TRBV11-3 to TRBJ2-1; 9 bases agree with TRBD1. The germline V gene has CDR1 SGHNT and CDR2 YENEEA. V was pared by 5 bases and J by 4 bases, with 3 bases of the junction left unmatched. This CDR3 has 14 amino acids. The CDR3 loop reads CASSPGQGYNEQFF. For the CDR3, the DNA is TGTGCCAGCAGCCCGGGACAGGGTTACAATGAGCAGTTCTTC.

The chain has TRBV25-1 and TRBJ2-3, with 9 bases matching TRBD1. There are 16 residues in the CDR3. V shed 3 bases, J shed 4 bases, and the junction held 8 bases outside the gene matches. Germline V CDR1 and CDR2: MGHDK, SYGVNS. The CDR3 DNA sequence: TGTGCCAGCAGTGATCCCCCGGGACAGGGCTCAGATACGCAGTATTTT. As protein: CASSDPPGQGSDTQYF.

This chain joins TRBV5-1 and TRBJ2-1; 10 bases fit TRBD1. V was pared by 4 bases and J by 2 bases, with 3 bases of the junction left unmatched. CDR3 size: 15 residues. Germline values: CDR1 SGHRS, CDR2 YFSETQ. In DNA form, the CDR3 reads TGCGCCAGCAGCAGGGGACAGGGGACCTACAATGAGCAGTTCTTC. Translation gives CASSRGQGTYNEQFF.

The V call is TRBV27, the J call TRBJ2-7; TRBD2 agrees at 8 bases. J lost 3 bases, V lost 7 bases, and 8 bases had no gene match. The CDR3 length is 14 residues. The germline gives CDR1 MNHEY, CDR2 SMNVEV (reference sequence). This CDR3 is CASTPLGTSYEQYF. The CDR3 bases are TGTGCCAGCACTCCTTTGGGGACTAGCTACGAGCAGTACTTC.

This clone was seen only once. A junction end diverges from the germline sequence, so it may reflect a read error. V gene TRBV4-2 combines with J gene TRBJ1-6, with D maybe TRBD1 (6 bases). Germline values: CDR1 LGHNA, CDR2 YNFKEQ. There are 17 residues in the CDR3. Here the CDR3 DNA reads TGTGCCAGCAGTCAAGTGCCAGGGGTGACCTATAATTCACCCCTCCACTTT. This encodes CASSQVPGVTYNSPLHF.

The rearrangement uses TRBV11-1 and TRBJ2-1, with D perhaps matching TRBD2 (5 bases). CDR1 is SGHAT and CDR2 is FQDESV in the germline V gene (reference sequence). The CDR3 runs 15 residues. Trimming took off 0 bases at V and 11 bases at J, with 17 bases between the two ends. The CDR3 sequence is CASSLAGSSDFKQFF. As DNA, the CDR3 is TGTGCCAGCAGCTTAGCGGGGAGCTCAGACTTTAAGCAGTTCTTC.

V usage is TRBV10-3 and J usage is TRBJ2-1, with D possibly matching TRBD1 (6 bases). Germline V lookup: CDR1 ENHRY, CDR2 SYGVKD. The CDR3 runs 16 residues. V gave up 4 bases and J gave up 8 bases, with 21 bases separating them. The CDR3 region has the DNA TGTGCCATCAGTGGAGGAGAACAGGGTGGGCCGCATGAGCAGTTCTTC. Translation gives CAISGGEQGGPHEQFF.

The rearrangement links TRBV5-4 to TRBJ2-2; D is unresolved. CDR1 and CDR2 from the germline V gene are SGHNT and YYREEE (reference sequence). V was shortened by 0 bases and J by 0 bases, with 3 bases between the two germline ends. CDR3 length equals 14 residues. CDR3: CASSLDTNTGELFF. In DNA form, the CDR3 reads TGTGCCAGCAGCTTGGACACGAACACCGGGGAGCTGTTTTTT.